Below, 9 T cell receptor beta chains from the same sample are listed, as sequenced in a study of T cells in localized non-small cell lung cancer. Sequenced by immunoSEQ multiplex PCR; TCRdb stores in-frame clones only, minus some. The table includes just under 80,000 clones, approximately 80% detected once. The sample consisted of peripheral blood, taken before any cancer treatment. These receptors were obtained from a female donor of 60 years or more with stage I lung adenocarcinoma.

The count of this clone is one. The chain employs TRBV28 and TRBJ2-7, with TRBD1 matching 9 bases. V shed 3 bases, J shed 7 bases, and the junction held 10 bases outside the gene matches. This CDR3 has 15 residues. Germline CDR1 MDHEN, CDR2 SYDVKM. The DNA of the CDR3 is TGTGCCAGCAGTTTGTCGGGACAGGGCCTTAGAGAGCAGTACTTC. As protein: CASSLSGQGLREQYF.

The DNA for the CDR3 is TGTGCCAGCAGCCAAGATGGGGACAGGAACACTGAAGCTTTCTTT. Protein sequence: CASSQDGDRNTEAFF. This rearrangement joins TRBV4-2 to TRBJ1-1; 7 nucleotides line up with TRBD1. Germline V gene lookup returns CDR1 LGHNA and CDR2 YNFKEQ. Trimming cost V 0 bases and J 1 base; bases outside gene matches: 2. CDR3 length: 15 residues.

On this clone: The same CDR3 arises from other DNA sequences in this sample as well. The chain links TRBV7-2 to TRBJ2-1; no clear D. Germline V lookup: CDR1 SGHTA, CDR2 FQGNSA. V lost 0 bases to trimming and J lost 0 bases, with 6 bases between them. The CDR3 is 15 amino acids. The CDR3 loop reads CASSLAAGSYNEQFF. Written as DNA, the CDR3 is TGTGCCAGCAGCTTAGCTGCAGGCTCCTACAATGAGCAGTTCTTC.

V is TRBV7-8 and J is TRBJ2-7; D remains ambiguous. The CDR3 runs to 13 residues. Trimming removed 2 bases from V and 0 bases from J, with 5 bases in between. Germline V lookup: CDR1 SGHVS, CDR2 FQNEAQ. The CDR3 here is CASSLRDSYEQYF. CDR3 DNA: TGTGCCAGCAGCTTACGAGACTCCTACGAGCAGTACTTC.

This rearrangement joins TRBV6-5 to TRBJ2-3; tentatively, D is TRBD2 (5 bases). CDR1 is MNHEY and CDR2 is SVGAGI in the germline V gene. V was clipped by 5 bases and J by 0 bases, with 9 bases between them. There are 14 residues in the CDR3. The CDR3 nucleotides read TGTGCCAGCAGTAGTAGCGTGAGCACAGATACGCAGTATTTT. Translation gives CASSSSVSTDTQYF.

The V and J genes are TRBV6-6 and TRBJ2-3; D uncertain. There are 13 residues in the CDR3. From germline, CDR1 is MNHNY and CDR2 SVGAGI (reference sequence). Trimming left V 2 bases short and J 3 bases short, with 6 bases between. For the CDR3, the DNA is TGTGCCAGCAGTTACCGGACGACAGATACGCAGTATTTT. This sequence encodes CASSYRTTDTQYF.

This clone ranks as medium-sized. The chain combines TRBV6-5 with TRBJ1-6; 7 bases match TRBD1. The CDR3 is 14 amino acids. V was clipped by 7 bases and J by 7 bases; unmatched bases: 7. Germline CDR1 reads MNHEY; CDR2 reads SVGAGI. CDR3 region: CASTRDRENSPLHF. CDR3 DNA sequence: TGTGCCAGCACCCGGGACAGAGAGAATTCACCCCTCCACTTT.

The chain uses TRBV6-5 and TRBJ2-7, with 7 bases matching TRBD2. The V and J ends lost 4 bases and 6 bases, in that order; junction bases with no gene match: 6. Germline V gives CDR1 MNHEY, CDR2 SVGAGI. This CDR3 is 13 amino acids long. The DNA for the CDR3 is TGTGCCAGCAGTTCCGTCCGGGGGGTCGAGCAGTACTTC. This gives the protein CASSSVRGVEQYF.

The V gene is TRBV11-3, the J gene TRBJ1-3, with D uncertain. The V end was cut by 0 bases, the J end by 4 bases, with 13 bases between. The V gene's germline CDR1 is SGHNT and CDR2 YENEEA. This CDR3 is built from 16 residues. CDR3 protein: CASSLERLILGNTIYF. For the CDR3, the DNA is TGTGCCAGCAGCTTAGAAAGACTAATCCTCGGAAACACCATATATTTT.